Sequencing of this T cell receptor (beta chain) was carried out in a study of T cells in Graves' hyperthyroidism and ophthalmopathy. Trimming pared 4 bases from V and 4 bases from J, leaving 17 bases between. The CDR3 totals 16 residues. Per the germline V gene, CDR1 is MGHDK and CDR2 is SYGVNS. On this clonotype: What it binds is not known.

Findings and caveats of the study: Researchers found most expanded thyroid clonotypes above 0.001 in blood as well.

Uncontrolled infection, other autoimmune disease, pregnancy or lactation disqualified patients from enrolment. Based on clinical symptoms, serum thyroxine and TRAb, thyroid ultrasound and orbital computed tomography, diagnoses were reached. The TCR beta CDR3 regions underwent amplification using RNA transcripts as the source. HTBI primers drove first-round RT-PCR of the TCR CDR3. TCRdb processed the multiplex PCR reads anew with MiXCR; each CDR3 protein has one entry. The sample carries 45,000 or so distinct CDR3 sequences, about half recorded once. The specimen sequenced was peripheral blood or thyroid tissue (not recorded which). The sequence came from a woman in her forties or fifties with Graves' hyperthyroidism. The chain combines TRBV25-1 with TRBJ1-5; maybe TRBD1 (5 bases). This CDR3 is CASSAVPGRTNQPQHF. The CDR3, as DNA: TGTGCCAGCAGTGCTGTTCCGGGACGGACTAATCAGCCCCAGCATTTT.